This T cell receptor beta chain was sequenced in a study of beta chain features in type 1 diabetes. The investigators reverse transcribed all of the isolated RNA, so they sequenced expressed TCRB transcripts. The assay was immunoSEQ multiplex PCR, and TCRdb's table has in-frame clones only and misses some. The sample records around 500,000 clones, about an eighth being singletons. There are a few counts of this clone. Germline CDR1 and CDR2: SGHRS and YFSETQ. The CDR3 covers 17 residues. Between the trimmed V and J ends, which lost 5 bases and 0 bases, there was a span of 18 bases. Sequencing used naive CD4+ T cells from blood. This sequence originates from a woman between 18 and 29 years old in good health. This sequence joins TRBV5-1 and TRBJ2-1; D gene unclear. CDR3 in amino acids: CASRGTKVSSSYNEQFF. The CDR3 region has the DNA TGCGCCAGCAGAGGAACCAAGGTTTCCAGCTCCTACAATGAGCAGTTCTTC.